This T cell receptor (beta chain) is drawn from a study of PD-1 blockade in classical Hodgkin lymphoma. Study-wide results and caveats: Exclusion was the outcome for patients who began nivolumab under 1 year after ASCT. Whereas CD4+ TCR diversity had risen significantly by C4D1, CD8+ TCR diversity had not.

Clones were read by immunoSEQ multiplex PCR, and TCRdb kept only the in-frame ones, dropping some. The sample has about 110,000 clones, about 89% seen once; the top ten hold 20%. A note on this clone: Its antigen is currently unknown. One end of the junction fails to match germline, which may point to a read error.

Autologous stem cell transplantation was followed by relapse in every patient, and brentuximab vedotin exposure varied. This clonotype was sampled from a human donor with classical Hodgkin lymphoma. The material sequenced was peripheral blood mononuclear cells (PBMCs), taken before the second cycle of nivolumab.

Here the CDR3 reads CASNEGGRGLYGYTF. In nucleotides, the CDR3 is TGTGCCAGCAATGAAGGGGGCAGGGGACTCTATGGCTACACCTTC. V usage is TRBV6-1 and J usage is TRBJ1-2; TRBD1 aligns across 7 bases. This CDR3 region has 15 residues. CDR1 and CDR2 from the germline V gene are MNHNS and SASEGT.